Listed here are 29 T cell receptor beta chains from one sample, sequenced in a study of regulatory T cells in long-lasting Graves disease. HTBI primers from iRepertoire and Arm-PCR of CDR3 regions yielded the TCR beta libraries. TCRdb ran MiXCR on the multiplex PCR reads and lists one entry per CDR3 protein. The sample contains over 450,000 distinct CDR3 sequences, around 11% of which appear only once. The time point here: newly diagnosed GD, antithyroid drugs for less than 3 months. The TCR library was made from RNA that had been extracted from PBMCs in TRIzol. The same sample was also studied in work on T cells in Graves' hyperthyroidism and ophthalmopathy.

This specimen was peripheral blood mononuclear cells (PBMCs), taken at new diagnosis, from a patient treated with antithyroid drugs. The receptors were gathered from a woman aged 30 to 39 with Graves disease.

This clonotype was seen ten or more times. The CDR3 spells CASAGTGADTQYF. DNA for the CDR3: TGTGCCAGCGCCGGTACAGGGGCAGATACGCAGTATTTT. The chain joins TRBV7-8 to TRBJ2-3; 7 bases align to TRBD1. Germline CDR1 reads SGHVS; CDR2 reads FQNEAQ. Trimming took 8 bases from V and 4 from J; bases not matched to a gene: 6. The CDR3 has 13 amino acids.

The rearrangement uses TRBV20-1 and TRBJ2-3; the match to TRBD2 covers 8 bases. TRBJ2-7 matches the DNA end more closely, so the J call is doubtful. CDR1 and CDR2 (germline): DFQATT, SNEGSKA (reference sequence). CDR3 length: 15 residues. The CDR3 is CSARDQREGPCEQYF. The CDR3 DNA reads TGCAGTGCTAGAGATCAACGGGAGGGCCCCTGCGAGCAGTACTTC.

V is TRBV24-1 and J is TRBJ2-3; 8 nucleotides match TRBD1. The CDR3 runs 16 residues. Trimming took 4 bases from V and 2 from J; bases not matched to a gene: 7. Germline V CDR1 and CDR2: KGHDR, SFDVKD. The CDR3 DNA sequence: TGTGCCACCAGTGACCCAAGACAGGGGACCACAGATACGCAGTATTTT. It codes for CATSDPRQGTTDTQYF.

In this sample, this clonotype turned up many times. The chain uses TRBV27 and TRBJ2-3; D might be TRBD1 (6 bases). Looked up from germline, CDR1 is MNHEY and CDR2 is SMNVEV (reference sequence). The CDR3 is 15 amino acids. Trimming cost V 6 bases and J 0 bases, with 13 bases left between them. CDR3 amino acids: CASSPGQISTDTQYF. The CDR3, as DNA: TGTGCCAGCAGCCCCGGACAGATTAGCACAGATACGCAGTATTTT.

This clonotype was found many times. V usage is TRBV6-2 or TRBV6-3 and J usage is TRBJ2-5; D remains unclear. This CDR3 contains 12 residues. V gave up 1 base and J gave up 5 bases, with 5 bases separating them. CDR1 and CDR2 from the germline V gene are MNHEY and SVGEGT. Written as DNA, the CDR3 is TGTGCCAGCAGTTACTTAAAGGAGACCCAGTACTTC. This sequence encodes CASSYLKETQYF.

This clonotype appeared many times. The chain combines TRBV5-6 with TRBJ2-7; 13 bases are a match to TRBD2. With V trimmed by 2 bases and J by 4 bases, 3 bases remained unmatched. CDR3 size: 15 residues. The V gene's germline CDR1 is SGHDT and CDR2 YYEEEE. CDR3 in DNA: TGTGCCAGCAGCTTTCGGACTAGCGGGGGTTACGAGCAGTACTTC. Translation: CASSFRTSGGYEQYF.

This clonotype was seen many times. This chain uses TRBV18 with TRBJ1-1, with a possible D match to TRBD1 (6 bases). CDR1 and CDR2 from the germline V gene are KGHSH and LQKENI. V lost 0 bases and J lost 7, with 12 bases in between. The CDR3 length is 14 residues. The CDR3 protein is CASSPPGGWGEAFF. CDR3 coding DNA: TGTGCCAGCTCACCACCGGGGGGCTGGGGTGAAGCTTTCTTT.

This clonotype showed up many times. The rearrangement links TRBV13 to TRBJ1-1, with D hard to call. Germline V gives CDR1 PRHDT, CDR2 FYEKMQ (reference sequence). V lost 7 bases and J lost 3, with 15 bases in between. This CDR3 region has 14 residues. This CDR3 reads CASTFGLRDTEAFF. The CDR3 DNA follows: TGTGCCAGCACCTTTGGTCTGAGGGACACTGAAGCTTTCTTT.

This clonotype was seen repeatedly, ten times or more. The chain uses TRBV20-1 and TRBJ2-5; tentative D call: TRBD1 (5 bases). CDR1 and CDR2 (germline): DFQATT, SNEGSKA (reference sequence). The CDR3 spans 16 residues. Trimming left V 3 bases short and J 1 base short, with 18 bases between. This chain's CDR3 is CSASQTNGAVQETQYF. The CDR3, as DNA: TGCAGTGCTAGCCAAACAAATGGGGCGGTCCAAGAGACCCAGTACTTC.

This clonotype was detected ten times or more. The chain has TRBV28 and TRBJ2-7; 9 bases line up with TRBD2. Germline V gives CDR1 MDHEN, CDR2 SYDVKM. The trim removed 6 bases at V and 2 bases at J, leaving 8 bases unmatched. This CDR3 region has 15 residues. The CDR3 loop reads CASSPWASGTYEQYF. CDR3 bases: TGTGCCAGCAGCCCATGGGCTAGCGGGACCTACGAGCAGTACTTC.

This clonotype was recorded many times. This chain links TRBV27 with TRBJ2-7, with 9 bases identical to TRBD2. Germline CDR1 MNHEY, CDR2 SMNVEV (reference sequence). The CDR3 is 15 residues long. Trimming at V came to 2 bases and at J to 7 bases, leaving 9 bases not matched to a gene. The CDR3 is CASSLGGRAPGEQYF. DNA of the CDR3: TGTGCCAGCAGTTTAGGCGGGAGGGCCCCGGGGGAGCAGTACTTC.

This clonotype was found once. A far larger clone lies a single base away; this is likely a read error. The V gene is TRBV2, the J gene TRBJ2-1, with 9 bases lining up with TRBD2. Germline assignment: CDR1 SNHLY and CDR2 FYNNEI. This CDR3 spans 17 amino acids. Losses at the gene ends were 3 bases for V and 10 bases for J; bases not matched to a gene: 16. The CDR3 protein is CASSEAGGLAHSYEQFF. The CDR3 DNA sequence: TGTGCCAGCAGTGAGGCGGGAGGACTAGCGCACTCCTACGAGCAGTTCTTC.

This clonotype was seen at least ten times. This rearrangement joins TRBV6-2 or TRBV6-3 to TRBJ1-2; D ambiguous. CDR1 and CDR2 (germline): MNHEY, SVGEGT. This CDR3 comprises 14 residues. V dropped 5 bases and J dropped 1 base, with 11 bases sitting between them. In nucleotides, the CDR3 is TGTGCCAGCAGTGAAGATATAGTTAACTATGGCTACACCTTC. Translated, it gives CASSEDIVNYGYTF.

The V call is TRBV28, the J call TRBJ2-7, with TRBD2 as a possible D gene (5 bases). The CDR3 is made up of 14 amino acids. CDR1 and CDR2 from the germline V gene are MDHEN and SYDVKM. Trimming shortened V by 5 bases and J by 6 bases, and 17 bases separated the two germline ends. CDR3 DNA: TGTGCCAGCAGTCCCCAGAGAGGGTTCGGCGAGCAGTACTTC. Translated, it gives CASSPQRGFGEQYF. Variable domain in full (rest from reference TRBV28 and TRBJ2-7): DVKVTQSSRYLVKRTGEKVFLECVQDMDHENMFWYRQDPGLGLRLIYFSYDVKMKEKGDIPEGYSVSREKKERFSLILESASTNQTSMYLCASSPQRGFGEQYFGPGTRLTVT.

This clonotype has a handful of counts. The chain joins TRBV6-1 to TRBJ2-1; 7 bases match TRBD1. The CDR3 sequence is 11 residues long. The V and J ends lost 8 bases and 10 bases, in that order; junction bases with no gene match: 5. The germline gives CDR1 MNHNS, CDR2 SASEGT. The CDR3 coding sequence is TGTGCCAGCGCCCGGGGACAGGAGCAGTTCTTC. Translation gives CASARGQEQFF.

This clonotype was counted ten times or more. The V and J genes are TRBV6-5 and TRBJ2-7; D possibly corresponds to TRBD1 (6 bases). The CDR3 consists of 14 residues. V was trimmed by 2 bases and J by 2 bases, leaving 10 bases between them. Germline V gives CDR1 MNHEY, CDR2 SVGAGI. CDR3 sequence reads: CASSYQRTAYEQYF. DNA of the CDR3: TGTGCCAGCAGTTACCAGCGGACAGCCTACGAGCAGTACTTC.

This clonotype was recorded at least ten times. The chain has TRBV11-2 and TRBJ1-6, with 9 bases aligning to TRBD1. Germline V gene lookup returns CDR1 SGHAT and CDR2 FQNNGV. With V trimmed by 5 bases and J by 8 bases, 4 bases remained unmatched. The CDR3 is 14 amino acids. The CDR3 region is CASSHDRGDSPLHF. CDR3 nucleotide sequence: TGTGCCAGCAGCCACGACAGGGGGGATTCACCCCTCCACTTT.

This clonotype was found many times. This chain uses TRBV11-2 with TRBJ1-1; TRBD1 might be the D (5 bases). Trimming left V 2 bases short and J 1 base short, with 17 bases between. The length of the CDR3 is 17 residues. Germline CDR1 and CDR2: SGHAT and FQNNGV. The CDR3 reads CASSLFTAHQGNTEAFF. For the CDR3, the DNA is TGTGCCAGCAGCTTATTCACAGCCCACCAGGGGAACACTGAAGCTTTCTTT. Using reference TRBV11-2 and TRBJ1-1 for the parts outside the CDR3, the full variable domain is EAGVAQSPRYKIIEKRQSVAFWCNPISGHATLYWYQQILGQGPKLLIQFQNNGVVDDSQLPKDRFSAERLKGVDSTLKIQPAKLEDSAVYLCASSLFTAHQGNTEAFFGQGTRLTVV.

This clonotype was seen more than once but under ten times. This clone may be a read error of a much larger clone one base away. V is TRBV20-1 and J is TRBJ1-2, with 9 bases fitting TRBD1. The CDR3 covers 13 residues. Germline V gives CDR1 DFQATT, CDR2 SNEGSKA (reference sequence). V trimming: 5 bases; J trimming: 2 bases; junction bases outside the gene matches: 3. The CDR3 sequence: CSAGDRGNYGYTF. CDR3 nucleotides: TGCAGTGCTGGTGACAGGGGGAACTATGGCTACACCTTC.

This clonotype is a singleton in its sample. The chain has TRBV2 and TRBJ2-2; no firm D call. With 4 bases removed from V and 7 bases from J, the gap between germline ends came to 7 bases. Germline V gives CDR1 SNHLY, CDR2 FYNNEI. The CDR3 runs 12 residues. The CDR3 bases are TGTGCCAGCAGTGTCGGTTACGGGGAGCTGTTTTTT. Amino acid sequence: CASSVGYGELFF.

This clonotype was seen at least ten times. The V call is TRBV7-9, the J call TRBJ2-1; D possibly matches TRBD1 or TRBD2 (6 bases each). The V gene lost 11 bases and the J gene lost 0 bases, with 20 bases spanning the gap. The CDR3 consists of 16 residues. The germline V gene has CDR1 SEHNR and CDR2 FQNEAQ (reference sequence). The CDR3 nucleotides are TGTGCCGAAACGGTGGGCGGAGGGGGCTCCTACAATGAGCAGTTCTTC. Its translation: CAETVGGGGSYNEQFF.

The chain links TRBV3-1 to TRBJ2-5; possible D gene TRBD2, 5 bases. Germline values: CDR1 LGHDT, CDR2 YNNKEL (reference sequence). V lost 7 bases and J lost 0, with 9 bases in between. The CDR3 covers 13 residues. The CDR3 nucleotides read TGTGCCAGCACCGGACTGCACCAAGAGACCCAGTACTTC. This codes for CASTGLHQETQYF.

This clonotype showed up many times. V usage is TRBV20-1 and J usage is TRBJ2-1, with D possibly TRBD1 on 5 matching bases. Germline V lookup: CDR1 DFQATT, CDR2 SNEGSKA (reference sequence). The CDR3 runs 12 residues. V was shortened by 2 bases and J by 7 bases, with 9 bases between the two germline ends. The CDR3: CSARQGWNEQFF. Here the CDR3 DNA reads TGCAGTGCTAGACAGGGTTGGAATGAGCAGTTCTTC.

Many counts were recorded for this clonotype. This chain uses TRBV27 with TRBJ2-4; 7 bases line up with TRBD2. V gave up 8 bases and J gave up 4 bases; unmatched junction bases: 14. Germline V CDR1 and CDR2: MNHEY, SMNVEV (reference sequence). This CDR3 has 16 residues. Here the CDR3 DNA reads TGTGCCAGCCAGCCTTCTAGCGGAAGCGATAAAAACATTCAGTACTTC. It specifies CASQPSSGSDKNIQYF.

This clonotype was seen at least ten times. The rearrangement joins TRBV28 to TRBJ2-7; 8 bases match TRBD1. There are 13 residues in the CDR3. Per germline, CDR1 MDHEN and CDR2 SYDVKM. The ends lost 10 bases at V and 3 bases at J; junction bases unmatched: 8. CDR3 sequence: CATHGQGSYEQYF. CDR3 coding DNA: TGTGCCACCCACGGACAGGGAAGCTACGAGCAGTACTTC. Complete variable domain (other parts from reference TRBV28 and TRBJ2-7): DVKVTQSSRYLVKRTGEKVFLECVQDMDHENMFWYRQDPGLGLRLIYFSYDVKMKEKGDIPEGYSVSREKKERFSLILESASTNQTSMYLCATHGQGSYEQYFGPGTRLTVT.

On this clonotype itself: A much larger clone differs from this one at a single base, so this may be a read error. CDR3 loop: CASSPGTGGLFF. CDR3 bases: TGTGCCAGCAGCCCAGGGACCGGGGGGCTGTTTTTT. The gene calls are TRBV7-2 and TRBJ2-2; D is perhaps TRBD2 (6 bases). The germline CDR1 and CDR2 sequences are SGHTA and FQGNSA. CDR3 size: 12 residues.

This rearrangement joins TRBV2 to TRBJ2-7; D is possibly TRBD2 (6 bases). Germline V gene data show CDR1 as SNHLY and CDR2 as FYNNEI. Trimming left V 4 bases short and J 4 bases short, with 8 bases between. The CDR3 covers 12 residues. CDR3 DNA sequence: TGTGCCAGCAGTGGGGGGGAGTACGAGCAGTACTTC. It encodes CASSGGEYEQYF.

This clonotype occurred many times. The CDR3 DNA sequence: TGCGCCAGCAGCTTCCGGGAGGGCGGCACAGATACGCAGTATTTT. Its protein product is CASSFREGGTDTQYF. The rearrangement uses TRBV5-1 and TRBJ2-3; 8 bases agree with TRBD2. Germline CDR1 SGHRS, CDR2 YFSETQ. Unmatched junction bases numbered 3, after V lost 2 bases and J lost 1 base. CDR3 size: 15 residues.

The chain carries TRBV6-1 and TRBJ1-1; D unresolved. The germline V gene has CDR1 MNHNS and CDR2 SASEGT. Trimming cost V 6 bases and J 1 base, with 12 bases left between them. This CDR3 region has 14 residues. The DNA of the CDR3 is TGTGCCAGCAGCCCCAAGGTCTGGAACACTGAAGCTTTCTTT. Translating gives CASSPKVWNTEAFF.